The rows below give T cell receptor beta chains drawn from one sample of a study of Ad26.COV2.S vaccination and SARS-CoV-2 variants. The protocol was immunoSEQ multiplex PCR, while the TCRdb copy is restricted to in-frame clones and leaves out a portion. The sample carries about 400,000 clones, approximately 90% recorded once. The sequenced sample was peripheral blood, obtained in a trial of Ad26.COV2.S vaccine versus placebo. These receptor sequences come from a person aged 18-65 years who received the Ad26.COV2.S COVID-19 vaccine or a placebo. Both conserved end residues are part of each CDR3. Each record gives: V gene, D gene, J gene, clone size, CDR3 DNA, CDR3 protein. D genes are given only for firm matches. Only some rows state a clone size, as once, few, many or a class for expanded clones.

v_gene: TRBV21-1; d_gene: .; j_gene: TRBJ1-1; abundance: once; CDR3nt: TGTGCCAGCAGCAAAAGGAAGAGTAAGGGAAGGAACACTGAAGCTTTCTTT; CDR3aa: CASSKRKSKGRNTEAFF
v_gene: TRBV10-3; d_gene: TRBD1; j_gene: TRBJ1-6; abundance: .; CDR3nt: TGTGCCATCAGAGGGACAGGGGATTCACCCCTCCACTTT; CDR3aa: CAIRGTGDSPLHF
v_gene: TRBV11-1; d_gene: TRBD1; j_gene: TRBJ1-5; abundance: .; CDR3nt: TGTGCCAGCAGCTTAGCCGGGACAGCGCAGCCCCAGCATTTT; CDR3aa: CASSLAGTAQPQHF
v_gene: TRBV11-2; d_gene: .; j_gene: TRBJ1-1; abundance: .; CDR3nt: TGTGCCAGCAGCTTAGGGGACACCTTTAAGAACACTGAAGCTTTCTTT; CDR3aa: CASSLGDTFKNTEAFF
v_gene: TRBV28; d_gene: .; j_gene: TRBJ2-5; abundance: once; CDR3nt: TGTGCCAGCAGTTCCTCGGTGGGAGAGACCCAGTACTTC; CDR3aa: CASSSSVGETQYF
v_gene: TRBV30; d_gene: .; j_gene: TRBJ1-3; abundance: .; CDR3nt: TGTGCCTGGGATCAAGAAGGAAACACCATATATTTT; CDR3aa: CAWDQEGNTIYF
v_gene: TRBV15; d_gene: TRBD1; j_gene: TRBJ1-6; abundance: .; CDR3nt: TGTGCCACCAGCACAAGAACAGGGGGCCCTAGTGGAATTTCACCCCTCCACTTT; CDR3aa: CATSTRTGGPSGISPLHF
v_gene: TRBV15; d_gene: TRBD2; j_gene: TRBJ2-1; abundance: .; CDR3nt: TGTGCCACCAGCAGAGGCTCACTAGCGGGGGGTCCCAATGAGCAGTTCTTC; CDR3aa: CATSRGSLAGGPNEQFF
v_gene: TRBV5-1; d_gene: TRBD1; j_gene: TRBJ2-3; abundance: .; CDR3nt: TGCGCCAGCAGCTTGGACAGGGGGTATACGCAGTATTTT; CDR3aa: CASSLDRGYTQYF
v_gene: TRBV7-6; d_gene: TRBD2; j_gene: TRBJ2-1; abundance: .; CDR3nt: TGTGCCAGCAGCTTATCTAGCGGTTCCTACAATGAGCAGTTCTTC; CDR3aa: CASSLSSGSYNEQFF
v_gene: TRBV7-2; d_gene: TRBD1; j_gene: TRBJ2-7; abundance: .; CDR3nt: TGTGCCAGCAGCTTGGGACAGGTCGTCTCGTTAGAGCAGTACTTC; CDR3aa: CASSLGQVVSLEQYF
v_gene: TRBV2; d_gene: TRBD1; j_gene: TRBJ1-1; abundance: .; CDR3nt: TGTGCCAGCAGCAACGACCCCGGGACAGCTCCTCTTGAAGCTTTCTTT; CDR3aa: CASSNDPGTAPLEAFF
v_gene: TRBV5-1; d_gene: .; j_gene: TRBJ1-2; abundance: .; CDR3nt: TGCGCCAGCAGGGTCGGGACAACTTATGGCTACACCTTC; CDR3aa: CASRVGTTYGYTF
v_gene: TRBV4-1; d_gene: .; j_gene: TRBJ1-3; abundance: few; CDR3nt: TGCGCCAGCAGCCAAGATCTCGCTAGAGGTGGAAACACCATATATTTT; CDR3aa: CASSQDLARGGNTIYF
v_gene: TRBV7-9; d_gene: TRBD2; j_gene: TRBJ2-1; abundance: once; CDR3nt: TGTGCCAGCAGCTCCCAGGCTAGCGGGGGGGCTCTCCCCTACAATGAGCAGTTCTTC; CDR3aa: CASSSQASGGALPYNEQFF
v_gene: TRBV7-2; d_gene: .; j_gene: TRBJ1-4; abundance: .; CDR3nt: TGTGCCAGCAGCTTAGAGGGCCCAAGCTATAATGAAAAACTGTTTTTT; CDR3aa: CASSLEGPSYNEKLFF